The clone carrying this TCR beta chain was detected many times. This sample is part of a study of early T cells in non-severe SARS-CoV-2 infection. Trimming shortened V by 5 bases and J by 5 bases, and 11 bases separated the two germline ends. The CDR3 is 13 residues long. Germline CDR1 is MNHEY and CDR2 is SMNVEV (reference sequence). TCRdb re-called the 5' RACE reads with MiXCR, one entry per CDR3 protein. Of just under 85,000 distinct CDR3 sequences listed, 8% to 13% were seen once; the top ten hold approximately 8%. Sequencing was performed on whole blood, taken at baseline. V and J are TRBV27 and TRBJ2-3; possible D gene TRBD2, 5 bases. This receptor was taken from an adult who was a healthcare worker with PCR-confirmed SARS-CoV-2 infection or an uninfected control (not recorded which). DNA of the CDR3: TGTGCCAGCAGTCCAACTAGTGAAGATACGCAGTATTTT. Amino acids: CASSPTSEDTQYF.